This T cell receptor (beta chain) derives from a study of T cells after yellow fever vaccination. This clonotype was recorded at least ten times. Each CDR3 protein is one row after TCRdb ran MiXCR on the 5' RACE reads. The sample holds more than 45,000 distinct CDR3 sequences, approximately 6% seen once. The study, taken as a whole, reports: Among primary-vaccination clones, most reappeared after the booster, at 95% to 96% for CD4 and more than 75% for CD8.

The V gene end was trimmed by 6 bases and the J gene end by 3 bases; junction bases not matched to a gene: 4. The CDR3 is made up of 13 amino acids. This sequence was found in a man between 18 and 29 years old who received the YFV17D yellow fever vaccine. This specimen was PBMCs, either bulk or a sorted T-cell subset (CD4+, CD8+, memory, or dextramer-sorted; not recorded which), taken on the day of the yellow fever booster vaccination. The V gene is TRBV12-3 or TRBV12-4, the J gene TRBJ1-1; 7 bases match TRBD1. The CDR3 sequence is CASRGGADTEAFF. CDR3 nucleotides: TGTGCCAGCAGAGGGGGCGCGGACACTGAAGCTTTCTTT.